These 25 T cell receptor beta chains originate from one sample sequenced in a study of OX40 agonist ivuxolimab in advanced cancers. Generated by immunoSEQ multiplex PCR, the TCRdb table keeps only in-frame clones and is missing some. The sample consists of 59,000 or so clones, 82% of them appearing once. Sequences were derived from CD4+ or CD8+ T cells sorted from blood, sampled in a trial of the OX40 agonist ivuxolimab. All receptors derive from an adult with an advanced solid tumor such as melanoma, head and neck, liver or kidney cancer.

The chain uses TRBV7-6 and TRBJ2-3; D unresolved. The V and J ends lost 5 bases and 5 bases respectively, with 8 bases between them. The CDR3 contains 12 residues. The germline gives CDR1 SGHVS, CDR2 FNYEAQ. In DNA, the CDR3 is TGTGCCAGCAGCCCCTCTCGAGATACGCAGTATTTT. Its translation: CASSPSRDTQYF.

The chain links TRBV6-6 to TRBJ2-5; 9 positions match TRBD2. Looked up from germline, CDR1 is MNHNY and CDR2 is SVGAGI (reference sequence). V shed 1 base, J shed 6 bases, and the junction held 6 bases outside the gene matches. The CDR3 totals 15 residues. Here the CDR3 DNA reads TGTGCCAGCAGTTACTTAGCGGGGGCCGGGAAGACCCAGTACTTC. Encoded protein: CASSYLAGAGKTQYF.

The gene calls are TRBV9 and TRBJ2-7; possible D gene TRBD1, 6 bases. There are 15 residues in the CDR3. The germline CDR1 and CDR2 sequences are SGDLS and YYNGEE. Trimming stripped 0 bases from V and 5 bases from J, with 15 bases between. The DNA of the CDR3 is TGTGCCAGCAGCGTAGCTGCACAGGGTAGCCACGAGCAGTACTTC. Amino acid sequence: CASSVAAQGSHEQYF.

The V and J genes are TRBV7-2 and TRBJ2-7; D remains ambiguous. The germline gives CDR1 SGHTA, CDR2 FQGNSA. V shed 1 base and J shed 3 bases, with 10 bases lying between them. The CDR3 spans 14 residues. The CDR3 sequence is CASSLGTVVYEQYF. CDR3 nucleotides: TGTGCCAGCAGCTTAGGCACGGTCGTCTACGAGCAGTACTTC.

The chain combines TRBV7-3 with TRBJ2-1; the match to TRBD2 covers 9 bases. Germline V gene data show CDR1 as SGHTA and CDR2 as FQGTGA. J was trimmed by 5 bases and V by 5 bases; bases with no gene match: 4. CDR3 length: 14 amino acids. The CDR3, as DNA: TGTGCCAGCAGCGCCACTAGCGGGCACAATGAGCAGTTCTTC. It yields the protein CASSATSGHNEQFF. The whole variable domain, remainder taken from reference TRBV7-3 and TRBJ2-1, is GAGVSQTPSNKVTEKGKYVELRCDPISGHTALYWYRQSLGQGPEFLIYFQGTGAADDSGLPNDRFFAVRPEGSVSTLKIQRTERGDSAVYLCASSATSGHNEQFFGPGTRLTVL.

The chain couples TRBV18 to TRBJ2-3; the D gene is possibly TRBD1 (5 bases). The germline V gene encodes CDR1 KGHSH and CDR2 LQKENI. The length of the CDR3 is 13 residues. Trimming left V 0 bases short and J 10 bases short, with 11 bases between. CDR3 sequence reads: CASSPPTIRAQYF. The DNA of the CDR3 is TGTGCCAGCTCACCACCAACAATCAGGGCGCAGTATTTT.

The V call is TRBV28, the J call TRBJ1-6; D might be TRBD1 (5 bases). Trimming removed 6 bases from V and 7 bases from J, with 16 bases in between. The CDR3 is made up of 15 amino acids. Germline assignment: CDR1 MDHEN and CDR2 SYDVKM. The CDR3 DNA is TGTGCCAGCAGCCGCCCTGGGACCCCCAATTCACCCCTCCACTTT. Translating it yields CASSRPGTPNSPLHF.

This chain connects TRBV20-1 to TRBJ2-7; D unresolved. This CDR3 is 11 amino acids long. Germline CDR1 reads DFQATT; CDR2 reads SNEGSKA (reference sequence). Trimming stripped 6 bases from V and 5 bases from J, with 11 bases between. The CDR3 sequence is CSAQPEHEQYF. In nucleotides, the CDR3 is TGCAGTGCGCAGCCAGAGCACGAGCAGTACTTC.

This chain links TRBV11-2 with TRBJ2-7; D perhaps matches TRBD2 (5 bases). V lost 5 bases to trimming and J lost 5 bases, with 13 bases between them. Germline CDR1 SGHAT, CDR2 FQNNGV. The CDR3 consists of 13 residues. CDR3 amino acids: CASSRDSLNEQYF. CDR3 DNA sequence: TGTGCCAGCAGCCGGGATTCGCTCAACGAGCAGTACTTC.

This clone was seen more than once but under ten times. J is TRBJ1-1 and V is TRBV7-2; D uncertain. This CDR3 spans 15 amino acids. Per the germline V gene, CDR1 is SGHTA and CDR2 is FQGNSA. V was shortened by 6 bases and J by 0 bases, with 14 bases between the two germline ends. The CDR3 is CASRSQGRMNTEAFF. In nucleotides, the CDR3 is TGTGCCAGCAGATCTCAAGGCCGTATGAACACTGAAGCTTTCTTT.

The V call is TRBV5-5, the J call TRBJ2-3; 7 bases agree with TRBD1. V lost 4 bases, J lost 1 base, and 9 bases stayed unmatched. Germline values: CDR1 SGHKS, CDR2 YYEKEE (reference sequence). The CDR3 has 16 amino acids. This CDR3 is CASSNHRGVGTDTQYF. As DNA, the CDR3 is TGTGCCAGCAGCAATCACAGGGGAGTGGGCACAGATACGCAGTATTTT.

This chain links TRBV7-3 with TRBJ2-1, with D unclear. The CDR3 contains 14 residues. CDR1 SGHTA and CDR2 FQGTGA come from the germline V gene. V was trimmed by 5 bases and J by 3 bases, leaving 11 bases between them. CDR3 nucleotide sequence: TGTGCCAGCAGCCCCAACACAAACTACAATGAGCAGTTCTTC. Translating it yields CASSPNTNYNEQFF.

The rearrangement links TRBV20-1 to TRBJ2-3; no clear D. This CDR3 region has 10 residues. Germline V gene lookup returns CDR1 DFQATT and CDR2 SNEGSKA (reference sequence). V lost 3 bases, J lost 2 bases, and 0 bases lay in between. The CDR3 loop is CSASTDTQYF. The CDR3 nucleotides are TGCAGTGCTAGCACAGATACGCAGTATTTT.

In this sample, this clone turned up a few times. V is TRBV27 and J is TRBJ2-2, with D tentatively TRBD1 or TRBD2 (5 bases each). The V end lost 5 bases, the J end lost 7 bases, and 14 bases lay between the germline ends. The CDR3 length is 14 residues. Per the germline V gene, CDR1 is MNHEY and CDR2 is SMNVEV (reference sequence). The DNA of the CDR3 is TGTGCCAGCAGTCCCAGATGGGGGAGCGGGGAGCTGTTTTTT. Protein: CASSPRWGSGELFF.

The chain carries TRBV5-6 and TRBJ1-4; no reliable D call. Trimming cost V 3 bases and J 5 bases, with 11 bases left between them. The CDR3 is made up of 14 amino acids. Looked up from germline, CDR1 is SGHDT and CDR2 is YYEEEE. The CDR3 region is CASSSGLHNEKLFF. In DNA, the CDR3 is TGTGCCAGCAGCTCGGGCCTCCACAATGAAAAACTGTTTTTT.

This chain uses TRBV7-2 with TRBJ2-7; 7 bases fit TRBD2. Germline loops: CDR1 SGHTA, CDR2 FQGNSA. This CDR3 contains 14 residues. V lost 4 bases to trimming and J lost 4 bases; unmatched junction nucleotides: 7. Here the CDR3 DNA reads TGTGCCAGCAGCTCCGGGGGGACTGAATACGAGCAGTACTTC. Its protein product is CASSSGGTEYEQYF.

This clone was picked up one time. The chain combines TRBV6-5 with TRBJ1-2, with a weak D call TRBD1 (6 bases). Germline V gene data show CDR1 as MNHEY and CDR2 as SVGAGI. This CDR3 is built from 15 residues. Between the trimmed V and J ends, which lost 4 bases and 4 bases, there was a span of 16 bases. CDR3 DNA: TGTGCCAGCAGTTGGGATGGACAGACCCGCTATGGCTACACCTTC. As protein: CASSWDGQTRYGYTF.

The gene calls are TRBV5-1 and TRBJ1-4; D may be TRBD1 (5 bases). The CDR3 extends over 14 amino acids. Trimming pared 5 bases from V and 7 bases from J, leaving 15 bases between. The germline V gene has CDR1 SGHRS and CDR2 YFSETQ. The CDR3 here is CASSFGGEAEKLFF. CDR3 bases: TGCGCCAGCAGTTTTGGGGGGGAGGCTGAAAAACTGTTTTTT.

V and J are TRBV29-1 and TRBJ1-4; D possibly corresponds to TRBD1 (6 bases). This CDR3 is built from 15 residues. V shed 7 bases and J shed 7 bases, with 22 bases lying between them. CDR1 and CDR2 from the germline V gene are SQVTM and ANQGSEA. The CDR3 spells CSATTQTGLTEKLFF. In DNA form, the CDR3 reads TGCAGCGCTACCACTCAGACAGGATTGACTGAAAAACTGTTTTTT.

The gene calls are TRBV6-5 and TRBJ1-1; no clear D gene. This CDR3 has 15 amino acids. Germline CDR1 and CDR2: MNHEY and SVGAGI. V lost 0 bases and J 1 base, leaving 9 bases between the germline ends. The CDR3: CASSYSIQRNTEAFF. CDR3 in DNA: TGTGCCAGCAGTTACTCGATCCAACGGAACACTGAAGCTTTCTTT.

The gene calls are TRBV18 and TRBJ2-7; D is possibly TRBD1 or TRBD2 (5 bases each). V lost 6 bases to trimming and J lost 5 bases, with 14 bases between them. Germline V gene sequence: CDR1 KGHSH, CDR2 LQKENI. CDR3 length: 13 residues. The CDR3 loop is CASSPAGGNEQYF. The CDR3 bases are TGTGCCAGCTCCCCGGCTGGGGGTAACGAGCAGTACTTC.

The chain is built from TRBV15 and TRBJ2-7; D perhaps matches TRBD1 (5 bases). Germline CDR1 is LNHNV and CDR2 is YYDKDF (reference sequence). The germline V and J ends were trimmed by 0 bases and 9 bases, with 12 bases remaining between them. The CDR3 totals 13 residues. CDR3 in DNA: TGTGCCACCAGCAGAGATCGGCAGGGTCGGCAGTACTTC. Its protein is CATSRDRQGRQYF. The full variable domain, in which reference TRBV15 and TRBJ2-7 provide the parts outside the CDR3, is DAMVIQNPRYQVTQFGKPVTLSCSQTLNHNVMYWYQQKSSQAPKLLFHYYDKDFNNEADTPDNFQSRRPNTSFCFLDIRSPGLGDTAMYLCATSRDRQGRQYFGPGTRLTVT.

The chain recombines TRBV5-6 with TRBJ2-2; D gene uncertain. Trimming shortened V by 0 bases and J by 3 bases, and 9 bases separated the two germline ends. Germline V gene data show CDR1 as SGHDT and CDR2 as YYEEEE. The CDR3 consists of 15 residues. The CDR3 loop is CASSLAGLDTGELFF. CDR3 in DNA: TGTGCCAGCAGCTTGGCCGGCCTCGACACCGGGGAGCTGTTTTTT. The full variable domain, rest sourced from reference TRBV5-6 and TRBJ2-2, is DAGVTQSPTHLIKTRGQQVTLRCSPKSGHDTVSWYQQALGQGPQFIFQYYEEEERQRGNFPDRFSGHQFPNYSSELNVNALLLGDSALYLCASSLAGLDTGELFFGEGSRLTVL.

The V and J genes are TRBV6-1 and TRBJ1-5, with D perhaps TRBD1 (5 bases). The V gene lost 5 bases and the J gene lost 7 bases, with 15 bases spanning the gap. CDR3 length equals 14 residues. From germline, CDR1 is MNHNS and CDR2 SASEGT. CDR3 sequence reads: CASSLTRGGQPQHF. The CDR3 DNA reads as TGTGCCAGCAGTCTAACCCGGGGGGGGCAGCCCCAGCATTTT.

In this sample, this clone turned up a few times. The chain has TRBV11-2 and TRBJ1-1; D is ambiguous. Trimming stripped 0 bases from V and 1 base from J, with 3 bases between. The V gene's germline CDR1 is SGHAT and CDR2 FQNNGV. The CDR3 sequence is 13 residues long. Here the CDR3 DNA reads TGTGCCAGCAGCTTAGAGCAGAACACTGAAGCTTTCTTT. This sequence encodes CASSLEQNTEAFF.